This section outlines one TCR beta chain sequence together with its context. The junction and the germline gene differ at one end; a read error may be behind it. A second PCR of about 6 to 11 cycles used a sample-barcoded 5' primer and a J-beta primer mix. TCRdb processed the 5' RACE reads anew with MiXCR; each CDR3 protein has one entry. The repertoire has some 1.5 million distinct CDR3 sequences, 35% to 45% of them found once; the top ten carry around 4%. The source of the sample is a study of blood T cells in healthy people across ages. This CDR3 is built from 14 residues. Germline V lookup: CDR1 DFQATT, CDR2 SNEGSKA (reference sequence).

The clonotype comes from a woman in her late teens or twenties in good health. The sample was blood. The rearrangement uses TRBV20-1 and TRBJ2-7; 10 nucleotides align to TRBD2. CDR3 nucleotide sequence: TGCGGTGCCCCAGAACTAGCGGGACCCTACGAGCAGTACTTC. Amino acid sequence: CGAPELAGPYEQYF.